Sequencing of this T cell receptor beta chain was carried out in a study of cytomegalovirus exposure and HLA in healthy donors (dated by TCRdb to the late 2010s). Describing the broader study: An earlier analysis of some 500 of the donors reported about 250 Gb of sequence data and 117 million unique TCR beta sequences from 150 million to 200 million T cells. An early release covering about 600 HLA-typed donors comprised approximately 300 gigabases of sequencing data and around 80 million unique TCR sequences. Of the 300 to 500 genotyped donors, 81% were placed in the genetic ancestry cluster associated with self-reported Caucasian donors. The study aimed to test whether signatures of past pathogen exposure could be identified by cataloging public T cell receptors. The study profiled the T cell repertoires of more than 500 subjects by immunosequencing and related them to cytomegalovirus serostatus. Along with the approximately 620-subject first cohort, a separate validation cohort of approximately 110 different subjects was used. To predict cytomegalovirus infection status, the study combined high-throughput TCR immunosequencing, statistical association of individual TCRs with disease status, and machine learning. In a later analysis, previously published TCR beta repertoires from 550 to 700 donors were re-analyzed and high-resolution HLA genotyping was added so that TCR occurrence patterns could be studied. Rather than using new phenotypic data, the later analysis identified candidate immune exposures from TCR beta sequences and from how often those sequences occurred across donors. In an earlier analysis of a few hundred of the donors, high-throughput TCR beta sequencing was used to judge whether each TCR beta V gene segment behaved as functional or pseudogenic. Donor age, sex, ethnicity and CMV serostatus were compiled alongside the repertoire data. Genome-wide SNP genotypes for about 65% of the 666 donors were used in a later genetic analysis, which treated that subset as a discovery cohort. Every discovery cohort repertoire had been produced on one sequencing platform. HLA typing covered class I and class II loci at four-digit resolution. Typing coverage varied by locus: roughly 629-640 donors for A, B, C, DRB1 and DQB1; approximately 500 for DQA1; around 610 for DPA1; under 490 for DPB1. Four or five DR-DQ haplotypes were handled as single units for association and clustering because linkage in the cohort was strong. On average, 235,054 unique TCR beta nucleotide sequences were sequenced per donor among 398 genotyped donors of the cohort, with roughly 20% of those sequences being non-productive.

The library was built by means of the immunoSEQ multiplex PCR assay. For the multiplex PCR, a mixture combining 60 forward primers for TCR Vbeta segments and 13 reverse primers for TCR Jbeta segments was used. The CDR3 region of rearranged TCR beta genes was amplified from genomic DNA with a multiplex PCR assay. The amplified TCR beta libraries were sequenced on the Illumina HiSeq System as 87-base-pair reads. Per the authors' processing: In a later analysis, tens of millions of unique TCR beta chains were counted across the approximately 670 repertoires, and roughly 11 million of these chains were shared by at least two donors. Raw reads were error-corrected and collapsed into unique sequences by a nearest-neighbor algorithm in which closely related sequences were merged to remove PCR and sequencing errors. Alignment of CDR3 sequences to IMGT reference sequences was used to assign V, D and J gene segments. For a sequence to be retained, at least a six-nucleotide match to both a V gene segment and a J gene segment was required. Rearrangements were called productive when the CDR3 lacked stop codons and stayed in frame with V and J; all others were non-productive. CDR3 was defined by IMGT convention, running from the second conserved V-encoded cysteine to the conserved J-encoded phenylalanine. Sequences without an unambiguous match to a single V gene segment were excluded from the earlier analysis of about 630 of the donors. In an earlier analysis of 450 to 750 of the donors, a V segment was called functional when productive rearrangements were above 56.7%, and segregating when the standard deviation between donors exceeded 5%. A statistical classification framework was built for diagnosing cytomegalovirus status from the catalog of TCR beta chain sequences. V and J gene assignment, in a later analysis, came from comparing TCR nucleotide sequences with IMGT/GENE-DB human TR gene sequences. The TCRdist pipeline was used in a later analysis to assign CDR3 sequences and most-parsimonious VDJ recombination scenarios. In a later analysis, each TCR beta chain was defined by its CDR3 amino acid sequence together with its V-gene family, and reads without a unique V-gene family were excluded. In a later analysis, 450 to 600 highly shared, low-generation-probability nucleotide sequences were removed to address suspected cross-contamination and a sequencing artifact. For each public chain, a later analysis derived a clonal expansion index from normalized ranks of inferred template counts within each repertoire. A later analysis computed generation probabilities with a VDJ recombination model fitted to out-of-frame rearrangements, and checked the results against IGoR. Hypergeometric tests were used in a later analysis to score TCR-TCR, TCR-HLA and TCR-CMV co-occurrence, with a repertoire-size bias correction applied to the TCR pairs. A later analysis estimated false discovery rates by permuting HLA or CMV assignments 20 times. In a later analysis, co-occurring TCRs were grouped with DBSCAN, and TCRdist sequence similarity was added when clustering was performed within HLA-allele-positive subsets. For co-occurrence clustering, repertoires with fewer than 30,000 or more than 120,000 public chains were excluded, along with four to six repertoires with anomalous nucleotide sharing. This immuneACCESS table, as held by TCRdb, lists in-frame sequences with V and J called but not all clones. Of the missing ones, under half trace to an unresolved V gene in checked studies; the others have no known cause. The V and J calls and clone size were taken over from that table, and D and trimming were inferred from the DNA. The sample includes about 86,000 clones, with 70% to 80% observed a single time. The ten largest make up approximately 7.8% of the sample.

Reading the germline V gene (reference sequence) gives CDR1 GTSNPN and CDR2 SVGIG. The CDR3, from cysteine to phenylalanine, totals 12 residues. Solely the CDR3 DNA is kept, with 36 bases framed from the first base. V and J are trimmed by 7 bases and 8 bases, and the gene matches miss 7 bases of the junction. Results and caveats for the whole study, not just this receptor: When HLA alleles, especially DR and DQ, strongly co-occurred, attributing TCR associations to individual alleles was difficult. At a false discovery rate of 0.05, a later analysis linked some 18,000 TCR beta sequences to specific HLA alleles. Because counts were too low, 15 or so rarely observed V segments, including chromosome 9 orphons, were excluded from the earlier analysis of several hundred of the donors. Because the 87-base-pair reads could not distinguish some IMGT-functional V segments, including TRBV6-2 and TRBV6-3, those segments were excluded. In an earlier analysis of some 500 of the donors, most TCR beta V segments appeared in productive rearrangements about 90% or about 30% of the time, broadly matching IMGT annotations. Most TCR sequences were seen in very few donors, while some public TCRs were found in many individuals. In a later genetic analysis, fewer N-insertions in productive TCRs were reported among donors in an Asian-associated ancestry cluster than the approximately 630-donor mean. Correlated functional status among segregating V segments might reflect linkage disequilibrium, but an unknown experimental factor could not be ruled out. Three of the identified cytomegalovirus-associated TCR beta chains were confirmed in vitro to be specific for cytomegalovirus antigens. It was suggested by the authors that the approach could potentially be generalized to other disease states and immunological phenotypes. A later analysis reported that several top co-occurrence clusters appeared linked to parvovirus B19, influenza, CMV and Epstein-Barr virus. In a later analysis, most CMV-associated TCR beta chains were found to appear HLA-restricted, with HLA associations seemingly driven largely by CMV exposure. In a later analysis, the rate of TCR association differed among HLA loci, with DRB1 alleles having the most associated TCRs and HLA-C alleles having the fewest. For the cohort, immune exposure information was limited to CMV serostatus. Because some donors lacked HLA typing at each locus, the association tests relied only on the typed subset. A cluster of highly shared sequence variants was judged likely to represent a technical artifact of the sequencing pipeline. The study gave a list of over 150 TCR beta chains associated with cytomegalovirus. A later genetic analysis associated a missense DCLRE1C variant with V-gene and J-gene trimming of TCR beta chains, and an independent cohort replicated the association. Presence/absence analyses assumed roughly uniform sequencing depth across donors, an assumption that may not hold. In a later analysis, HLA-associated TCR beta chains showed more clonal expansion and lower generation probabilities than non-associated chains that were equally common. In both the original and validation cohorts, the classifier was reported to diagnose cytomegalovirus status with high specificity and sensitivity. A further reported finding was that TCR beta sequences accurately predicted the HLA-A and HLA-B alleles for most subjects in the first cohort. In this cohort, only TCR beta chains were sequenced, and detectable features were limited by the absence of alpha or paired-chain data.

A few counts support this clone. Its cognate antigen has yet to be identified. No much larger clone is present one base from it, and per-base qualities are unavailable. The cohort comprised some 680 healthy bone marrow donors. At the time of sampling, all cohort members were nominally healthy, though unrecorded immune exposures were likely present. The donor was CMV seronegative and was included in the group of a few hundred seronegative cohort members. Each donor provided a peripheral blood sample, and peripheral blood mononuclear cells were used for TCR beta sequencing. Genomic DNA was extracted from the blood cell samples with the Qiagen DNeasy Blood Extraction Kit.

The chain couples TRBV30 to TRBJ1-4; TRBD1 matches 7 bases in the middle. The sequenced sample consisted of PBMCs. The sequence derives from a man in his 60s in good health and CMV-seronegative. The DNA sequence follows: TGTGCCTTGACAGGGTTACAGGAAAAACTGTTTTTT. Translation gives CALTGLQEKLFF.